The entry below gives a single T cell receptor (beta chain) sequence along with its context. Its antigen is unknown. Produced via immunoSEQ multiplex PCR; TCRdb's table is partial and in-frame only. The sample shows approximately 84,000 clones, around four fifths of them seen only once. The CDR3 has 13 residues. Germline CDR1 reads LNHDA; CDR2 reads SQIVND (reference sequence). Trimming removed 7 bases from V and 7 bases from J; junction bases left unmatched: 6. This entry comes from a study of a mutant IDH1 vaccine in newly diagnosed glioma. Study-level background: The first vaccination came 4-6 weeks after radiotherapy alone, or with temozolomide cycles. Antecedent treatment encompassed radiotherapy, temozolomide, or their combination; the majority received both.

Time point: week 47, end of study. Every vaccination contained 300 ug of the mutant IDH1 20-mer peptide and was paired with topical imiquimod. New WHO grade 3 or 4 astrocytomas that were IDH1-mutant and ATRX-lost occurred in the donors. Material: PBMCs, obtained from a glioma patient whose treatment included an IDH1 peptide vaccine. J is TRBJ2-1 and V is TRBV19, with 8 positions matching TRBD2. This TCR came from a man aged 35 to 55 with glioma. In nucleotides, the CDR3 is TGTGCCAGTATCGGGGGGGCGGAGAATGAGCAGTTCTTC. It specifies CASIGGAENEQFF.